The 14 T cell receptor beta chains reported below all come from one sample, sequenced in a study of CD8 T cells in ankylosing spondylitis. Study conclusions and caveats: Eight or nine highly homologous variants made up a TCR beta motif that seemed to typify ankylosing spondylitis blood.

These receptors are not linked to any known antigen. TCRdb reprocessed the 5' RACE reads with MiXCR, giving one entry per CDR3 protein. The sample contains 350,000 to 450,000 distinct CDR3 sequences, roughly a quarter of which appear only once. The sequenced sample consisted of blood, either unsorted or a sorted T cell fraction (not recorded which). The receptor source for this set is a male donor with ankylosing spondylitis.

This clonotype was seen a handful of times. The chain carries TRBV20-1 and TRBJ2-3; 11 bases fit TRBD2. CDR1 and CDR2 from the germline V gene are DFQATT and SNEGSKA (reference sequence). The V gene end was trimmed by 1 base and the J gene end by 2 bases; junction bases not matched to a gene: 5. CDR3 length: 16 residues. The CDR3 region is CSARARLAGYTDTQYF. In DNA, the CDR3 is TGCAGTGCTAGAGCTCGACTAGCGGGGTACACAGATACGCAGTATTTT.

The V call is TRBV3-1, the J call TRBJ1-4; TRBD1 agrees at 7 bases. Trimming cost V 5 bases and J 2 bases; bases outside gene matches: 2. CDR3 size: 14 residues. The germline V gene encodes CDR1 LGHDT and CDR2 YNNKEL (reference sequence). CDR3 DNA sequence: TGTGCCAGCAGCGACAGGGACACTAATGAAAAACTGTTTTTT. Translated: CASSDRDTNEKLFF.

The chain links TRBV20-1 to TRBJ2-2; D may correspond to TRBD1 or TRBD2 (6 bases each). CDR1 is DFQATT and CDR2 is SNEGSKA in the germline V gene (reference sequence). The CDR3 length is 13 residues. V was trimmed by 3 bases and J by 6 bases, leaving 11 bases between them. DNA for the CDR3: TGCAGTGCTAGCCGACGGGGGCCCGGGGAGCTGTTTTTT. Translating gives CSASRRGPGELFF.

This clonotype was counted between two and nine times. The V and J genes are TRBV12-3 or TRBV12-4 and TRBJ2-1; 9 bases are shared with TRBD2. CDR3 length: 15 residues. V lost 1 base, J lost 10 bases, and 8 bases stayed unmatched. CDR3 protein: CASSLVTSGPREQFF. The CDR3 bases are TGTGCCAGCAGTTTAGTCACTAGCGGGCCTAGGGAGCAGTTCTTC.

V and J are TRBV5-6 and TRBJ1-6; no definite D call. Germline CDR1 is SGHDT and CDR2 is YYEEEE. V was shortened by 2 bases and J by 5 bases, with 14 bases between the two germline ends. The length of the CDR3 is 16 residues. The CDR3 nucleotides are TGTGCCAGCAGCTTCCTGGACGGACTGAATAATTCACCCCTCCACTTT. The encoded protein is CASSFLDGLNNSPLHF.

The chain has TRBV5-1 and TRBJ2-7; D is perhaps TRBD1 (5 bases). Germline V gene data show CDR1 as SGHRS and CDR2 as YFSETQ. Trimming shortened V by 4 bases and J by 0 bases, and 14 bases separated the two germline ends. The CDR3 runs 15 residues. CDR3 loop: CASSPTGSSSYEQYV. The CDR3 DNA reads TGCGCCAGCAGCCCCACAGGATCTAGCTCCTACGAGCAGTACGTC.

V is TRBV7-2 and J is TRBJ1-1; 10 nucleotides match TRBD1. Germline V gene sequence: CDR1 SGHTA, CDR2 FQGNSA. Trimming cost V 3 bases and J 3 bases; bases outside gene matches: 4. CDR3 length: 15 residues. The CDR3 reads CASSFRQGADTEAFF. The CDR3 DNA follows: TGTGCCAGCAGCTTTCGACAGGGGGCTGACACTGAAGCTTTCTTT. Variable domain in full (rest from reference TRBV7-2 and TRBJ1-1): GAGVSQSPSNKVTEKGKDVELRCDPISGHTALYWYRQSLGQGLEFLIYFQGNSAPDKSGLPSDRFSAERTGGSVSTLTIQRTQQEDSAVYLCASSFRQGADTEAFFGQGTRLTVV.

This clonotype was counted only a few times. The V gene is TRBV27, the J gene TRBJ1-4, with 7 bases lining up with TRBD1. This CDR3 comprises 14 residues. V lost 7 bases to trimming and J lost 8 bases; unmatched junction nucleotides: 10. Germline values: CDR1 MNHEY, CDR2 SMNVEV (reference sequence). CDR3 in DNA: TGTGCCAGCAATAGACAGGGTCCGGGAGAAAAACTGTTTTTT. Protein product: CASNRQGPGEKLFF.

V gene TRBV7-9 combines with J gene TRBJ2-3, with 9 bases identical to TRBD1. Per germline, CDR1 SEHNR and CDR2 FQNEAQ (reference sequence). J was trimmed by 4 bases and V by 6 bases; bases with no gene match: 8. This CDR3 spans 15 amino acids. CDR3 bases: TGTGCCAGCAGTCACCGGGACAGGGTTCCAGATACGCAGTATTTT. It encodes CASSHRDRVPDTQYF.

This clonotype was seen a handful of times. The rearrangement links TRBV20-1 to TRBJ2-3; D unresolved. V lost 0 bases and J 2 bases, leaving 12 bases between the germline ends. The CDR3 loop spans 15 amino acids. CDR1 and CDR2 from the germline V gene are DFQATT and SNEGSKA (reference sequence). CDR3: CSARDGYIYTDTQYF. The CDR3 nucleotides read TGCAGTGCTAGAGATGGATACATTTACACAGATACGCAGTATTTT.

The chain combines TRBV12-3 or TRBV12-4 with TRBJ2-3; 8 nucleotides align to TRBD2. V gave up 6 bases and J gave up 1 base; unmatched junction bases: 15. This CDR3 is 18 amino acids long. The CDR3 spells CASRPGRLAGRGTDTQYF. CDR3 in DNA: TGTGCCAGCAGGCCCGGGAGGTTAGCGGGGAGGGGCACAGATACGCAGTATTTT.

The chain joins TRBV24-1 to TRBJ2-1, with 7 positions matching TRBD2. V was clipped by 8 bases and J by 4 bases; unmatched bases: 7. Germline V gives CDR1 KGHDR, CDR2 SFDVKD. The CDR3 is 14 residues long. The CDR3 here is CATTAGESYNEQFF. The CDR3 DNA sequence: TGTGCCACCACGGCGGGAGAGTCTTACAATGAGCAGTTCTTC.

A few counts support this clonotype. At one end the junction does not follow the germline gene, possibly because of a read error. The gene calls are TRBV29-1 and TRBJ2-2; maybe TRBD2 (6 bases). The CDR3 contains 13 residues. Germline V lookup: CDR1 SQVTM, CDR2 ANQGSEA. The CDR3 DNA follows: TGCAGCGTTGATGGAGGGAACCCCGGGGAGCTGTTTTTT. Translated, it gives CSVDGGNPGELFF.

This clonotype was counted between two and nine times. The chain recombines TRBV2 with TRBJ1-4, with D possibly TRBD1 on 6 matching bases. Germline CDR1 is SNHLY and CDR2 is FYNNEI. The CDR3 has 15 amino acids. The V end was cut by 6 bases, the J end by 0 bases, with 11 bases between. This CDR3 reads CASRGGAATNEKLFF. DNA of the CDR3: TGTGCCAGCAGGGGGGGGGCAGCAACTAATGAAAAACTGTTTTTT.